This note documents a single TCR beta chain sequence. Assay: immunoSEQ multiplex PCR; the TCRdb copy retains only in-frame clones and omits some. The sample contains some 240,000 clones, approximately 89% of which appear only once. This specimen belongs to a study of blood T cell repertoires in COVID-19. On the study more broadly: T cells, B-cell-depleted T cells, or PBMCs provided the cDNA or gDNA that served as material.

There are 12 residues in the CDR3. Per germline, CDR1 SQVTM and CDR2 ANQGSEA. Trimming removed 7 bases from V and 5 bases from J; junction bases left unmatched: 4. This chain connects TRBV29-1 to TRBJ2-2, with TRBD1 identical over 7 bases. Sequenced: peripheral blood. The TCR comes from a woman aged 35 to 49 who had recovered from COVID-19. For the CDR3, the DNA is TGCAGCGGTTCACAGGGGACCGGGGAGCTGTTTTTT. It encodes CSGSQGTGELFF.